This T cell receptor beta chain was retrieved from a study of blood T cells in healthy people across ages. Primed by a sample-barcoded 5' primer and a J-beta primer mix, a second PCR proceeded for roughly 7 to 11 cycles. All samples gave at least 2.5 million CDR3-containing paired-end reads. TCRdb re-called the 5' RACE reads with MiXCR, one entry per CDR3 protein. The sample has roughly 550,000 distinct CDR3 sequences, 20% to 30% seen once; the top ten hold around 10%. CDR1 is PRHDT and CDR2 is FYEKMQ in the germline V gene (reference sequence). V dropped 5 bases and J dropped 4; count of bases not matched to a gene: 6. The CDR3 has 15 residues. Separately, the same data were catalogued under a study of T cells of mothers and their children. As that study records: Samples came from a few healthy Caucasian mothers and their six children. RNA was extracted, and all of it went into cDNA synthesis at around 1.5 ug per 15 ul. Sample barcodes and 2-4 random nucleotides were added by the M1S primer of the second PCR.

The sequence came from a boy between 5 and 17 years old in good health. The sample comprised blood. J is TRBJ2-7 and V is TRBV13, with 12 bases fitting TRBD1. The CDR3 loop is CASSPRDRGRYEQYF. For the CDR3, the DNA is TGTGCCAGCAGCCCCCGGGACAGGGGGCGATACGAGCAGTACTTC.